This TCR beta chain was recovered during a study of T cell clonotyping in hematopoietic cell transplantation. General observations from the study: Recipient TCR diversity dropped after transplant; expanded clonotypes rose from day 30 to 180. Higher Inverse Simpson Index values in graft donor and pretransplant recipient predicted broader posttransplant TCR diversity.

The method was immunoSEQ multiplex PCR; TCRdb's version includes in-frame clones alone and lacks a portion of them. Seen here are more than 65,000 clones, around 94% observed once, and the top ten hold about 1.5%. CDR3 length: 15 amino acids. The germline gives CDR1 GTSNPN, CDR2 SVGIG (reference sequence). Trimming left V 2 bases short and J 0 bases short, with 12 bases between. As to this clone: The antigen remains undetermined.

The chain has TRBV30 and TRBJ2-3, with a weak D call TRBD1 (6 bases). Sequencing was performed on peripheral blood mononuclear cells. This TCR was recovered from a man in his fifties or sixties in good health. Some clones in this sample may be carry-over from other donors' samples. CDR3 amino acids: CAWSRAGASTDTQYF. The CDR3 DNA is TGTGCCTGGAGTAGGGCAGGGGCTAGCACAGATACGCAGTATTTT.